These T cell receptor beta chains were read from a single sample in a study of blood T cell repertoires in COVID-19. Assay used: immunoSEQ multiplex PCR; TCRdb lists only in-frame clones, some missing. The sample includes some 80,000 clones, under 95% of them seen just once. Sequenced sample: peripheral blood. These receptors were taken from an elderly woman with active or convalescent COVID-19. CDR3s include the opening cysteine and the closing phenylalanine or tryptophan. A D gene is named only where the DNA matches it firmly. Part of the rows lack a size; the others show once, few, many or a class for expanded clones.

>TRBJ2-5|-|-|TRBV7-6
CASSPYGGLGETQYF
TGTGCCAGCAGCCCATACGGGGGGCTGGGGGAGACCCAGTACTTC
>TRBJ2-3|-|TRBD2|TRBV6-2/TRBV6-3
CASSLRGTSGVRDTQYF
TGTGCCAGCAGCCTAAGAGGGACTAGCGGGGTGAGAGATACGCAGTATTTT
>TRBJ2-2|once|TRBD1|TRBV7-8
CASSLPRARQGEYTGELFF
TGTGCCAGCAGCTTACCCAGGGCCCGACAGGGGGAATACACCGGGGAGCTGTTTTTT
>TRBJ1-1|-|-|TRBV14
CASSLNRVAEAFF
TGTGCCAGCAGCCTTAACAGGGTCGCTGAAGCTTTCTTT
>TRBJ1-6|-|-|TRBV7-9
CASSPREQLYSPLHF
TGTGCCAGCAGCCCCCGGGAACAGTTATATTCACCCCTCCACTTT
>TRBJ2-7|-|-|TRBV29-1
CSVGQRQIYEQYF
TGCAGCGTCGGACAGCGGCAAATCTACGAGCAGTACTTC
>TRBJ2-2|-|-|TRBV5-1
CASSLTRGSGELFF
TGCGCCAGCAGCTTGACCAGAGGTTCCGGGGAGCTGTTTTTT
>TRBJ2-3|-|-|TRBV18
CASSGGQWGTDTQYF
TGTGCCAGCTCAGGCGGACAGTGGGGCACAGATACGCAGTATTTT
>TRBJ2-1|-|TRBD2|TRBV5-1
CASSLERGNEQFF
TGCGCCAGCAGCTTGGAGCGGGGTAATGAGCAGTTCTTC
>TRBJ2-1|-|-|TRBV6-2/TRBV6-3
CASSSPSRRAYNEQFF
TGTGCCAGCAGTTCTCCGTCCCGGAGGGCCTACAATGAGCAGTTCTTC
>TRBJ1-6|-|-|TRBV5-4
CASSLGRGGNNSPLHF
TGTGCCAGCAGCTTGGGGCGGGGGGGCAATAATTCACCCCTCCACTTT
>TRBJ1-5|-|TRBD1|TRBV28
CASSEVGTGYQPQHF
TGTGCCAGCAGTGAAGTGGGGACAGGTTATCAGCCCCAGCATTTT
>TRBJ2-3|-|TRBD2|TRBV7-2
CASSLTPSGVTDTQYF
TGTGCCAGCAGCTTAACGCCTAGCGGGGTGACAGATACGCAGTATTTT
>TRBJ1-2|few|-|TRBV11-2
CASSFLAGNNYGYTF
TGTGCCAGCAGCTTTCTTGCAGGAAATAACTATGGCTACACCTTC
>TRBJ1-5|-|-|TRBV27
CASSLSTGGNQPQHF
TGTGCCAGCAGTTTATCCACAGGAGGGAATCAGCCCCAGCATTTT
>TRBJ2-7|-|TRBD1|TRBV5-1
CASSSGTGNYEQYF
TGCGCCAGCAGCTCCGGGACAGGGAACTACGAGCAGTACTTC
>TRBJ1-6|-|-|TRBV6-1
CASSDIAGRSNSPLHF
TGTGCCAGCAGTGATATTGCGGGACGGAGTAATTCACCCCTCCACTTT
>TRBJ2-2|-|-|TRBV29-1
CSAYLGGPTGELFF
TGCAGCGCCTACTTGGGGGGTCCCACCGGGGAGCTGTTTTTT
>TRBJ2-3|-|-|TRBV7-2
CAAARGSTDTQYF
TGTGCGGCAGCGCGGGGAAGCACAGATACGCAGTATTTT
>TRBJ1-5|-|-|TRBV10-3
CAISDGGAGGNQPQHF
TGTGCCATCAGTGACGGCGGGGCCGGGGGCAATCAGCCCCAGCATTTT
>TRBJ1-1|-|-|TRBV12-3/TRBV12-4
CASKPVTVGEAFF
TGTGCCAGCAAACCTGTGACAGTAGGGGAAGCTTTCTTT
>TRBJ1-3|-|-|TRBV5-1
CASSPREGRNTIYF
TGCGCCAGCAGCCCTCGGGAGGGCAGAAACACCATATATTTT
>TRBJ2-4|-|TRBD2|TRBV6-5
CASSSGGGGIQYF
TGTGCCAGCAGTTCGGGGGGTGGCGGCATTCAGTACTTC
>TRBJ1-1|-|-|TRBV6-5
CASTNRRMNTEAFF
TGTGCCAGCACCAACAGGAGAATGAACACTGAAGCTTTCTTT
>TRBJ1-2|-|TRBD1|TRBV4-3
CASSQEYRGTNYGYTF
TGCGCCAGCAGCCAAGAGTACAGGGGAACTAACTATGGCTACACCTTC
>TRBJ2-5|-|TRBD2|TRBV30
CAWSVVTSGGARETQYF
TGTGCCTGGAGTGTGGTGACTAGCGGGGGGGCCCGAGAGACCCAGTACTTC
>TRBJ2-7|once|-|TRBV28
CATNDGGHYEQYF
TGTGCCACCAACGACGGCGGGCACTACGAGCAGTACTTC
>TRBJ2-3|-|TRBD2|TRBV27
CASSFPGGRTDTQYF
TGTGCCAGCAGTTTCCCGGGGGGGCGCACAGATACGCAGTATTTT
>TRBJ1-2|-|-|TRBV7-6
CASSSQGLRYGYTF
TGTGCCAGCAGCTCTCAGGGCCTAAGGTATGGCTACACCTTC
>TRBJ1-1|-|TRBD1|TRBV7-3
CASSLQGDTEAFF
TGTGCCAGCAGCTTGCAGGGGGACACTGAAGCTTTCTTT
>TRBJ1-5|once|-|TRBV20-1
CSASGGQGNQPQHF
TGCAGTGCTAGTGGGGGGCAGGGCAATCAGCCCCAGCATTTT
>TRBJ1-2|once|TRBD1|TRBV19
CASSIQGDRYGYTF
TGTGCCAGTAGTATCCAGGGGGATCGCTATGGCTACACCTTC
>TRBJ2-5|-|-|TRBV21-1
CASSKGSGGQETQYF
TGTGCCAGCAGCAAAGGGTCGGGGGGCCAAGAGACCCAGTACTTC
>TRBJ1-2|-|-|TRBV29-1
CSVGGRQRADKGYTF
TGCAGCGTTGGAGGCCGTCAGAGGGCGGATAAGGGCTACACCTTC
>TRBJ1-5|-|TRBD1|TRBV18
CASSSGQVNQPQHF
TGTGCCAGCTCATCGGGACAGGTCAATCAGCCCCAGCATTTT
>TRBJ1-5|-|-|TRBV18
CASSQGSNQPQHF
TGTGCCAGCTCTCAGGGTAGCAATCAGCCCCAGCATTTT
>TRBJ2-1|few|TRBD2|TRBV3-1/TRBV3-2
CASSQQSGGAIQFF
TGTGCCAGCAGCCAACAAAGCGGGGGGGCCATACAGTTCTTC
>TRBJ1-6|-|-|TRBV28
CASSQASSYNSPLHF
TGTGCCAGCAGCCAGGCCAGCTCCTATAATTCACCCCTCCACTTT
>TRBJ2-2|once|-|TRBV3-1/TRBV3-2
CASSLGQNTGELFF
TGTGCCAGCAGCTTGGGACAGAACACCGGGGAGCTGTTTTTT
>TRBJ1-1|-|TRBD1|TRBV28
CASSALTGELEAFF
TGTGCCAGCAGTGCCTTGACAGGGGAGCTTGAAGCTTTCTTT
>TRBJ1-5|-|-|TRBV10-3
CAISAGGRYQPQHF
TGTGCCATCAGTGCGGGGGGTCGTTATCAGCCCCAGCATTTT
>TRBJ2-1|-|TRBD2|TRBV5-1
CASRLAGPPHPPFF
TGCGCCAGTAGATTAGCGGGGCCCCCCCATCCGCCGTTCTTC
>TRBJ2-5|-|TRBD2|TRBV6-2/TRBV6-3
CASSYSILAGGETQYF
TGTGCCAGCAGTTACTCGATACTAGCGGGTGGAGAGACCCAGTACTTC
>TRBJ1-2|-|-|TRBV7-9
CASSSTVQGTYGYTF
TGTGCCAGCAGCTCTACGGTACAGGGAACCTATGGCTACACCTTC
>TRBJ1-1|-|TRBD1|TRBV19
CASNRDRGNTEAFF
TGTGCCAGTAACCGCGACAGGGGCAACACTGAAGCTTTCTTT
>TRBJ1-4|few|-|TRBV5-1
CASSEDRHNEKLFF
TGCGCCAGCAGCGAGGACAGACATAATGAAAAACTGTTTTTT
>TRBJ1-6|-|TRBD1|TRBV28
CASSLSGTGNSPLHF
TGTGCCAGCAGTCTCAGCGGGACAGGGAATTCACCCCTCCACTTT
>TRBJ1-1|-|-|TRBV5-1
CASSLESRNTEAFF
TGCGCCAGCAGCTTGGAGTCCAGGAACACTGAAGCTTTCTTT
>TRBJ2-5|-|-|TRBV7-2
CASGRPSGETQYF
TGTGCCAGCGGCAGGCCTTCGGGGGAGACCCAGTACTTC
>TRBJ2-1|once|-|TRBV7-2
CASSFFAGNPEQFF
TGTGCCAGCAGCTTTTTTGCAGGGAACCCTGAGCAGTTCTTC
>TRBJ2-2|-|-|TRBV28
CASSLFRVGPGELFF
TGTGCCAGCAGTTTATTCAGGGTTGGCCCCGGGGAGCTGTTTTTT
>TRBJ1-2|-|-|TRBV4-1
CASSQEAGPASYTF
TGCGCCAGCAGCCAAGAGGCAGGTCCTGCGAGCTACACCTTC
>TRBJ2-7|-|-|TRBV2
CASSDDLGRRSEQYF
TGTGCCAGCAGCGATGACCTGGGGAGGAGGTCCGAGCAGTACTTC
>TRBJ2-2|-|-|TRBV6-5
CASSPGQGRPGELFF
TGTGCCAGCAGTCCGGGGCAGGGGCGTCCCGGGGAGCTGTTTTTT